These 16 T cell receptor beta chains came from one sample sequenced in a study of T cell responses to AZD1222 COVID-19 vaccine. Data came from immunoSEQ multiplex PCR; TCRdb stores just in-frame clones and leaves some out. The sample has some 85,000 clones, approximately 91% seen once. The input for sequencing was peripheral blood, taken on day 0 of AZD1222 vaccination. The origin of the receptors is an adult in good health.

The chain uses TRBV5-1 and TRBJ1-1, with D possibly TRBD1 on 6 matching bases. Between the trimmed V and J ends, which lost 4 bases and 4 bases, there was a span of 8 bases. This CDR3 spans 12 amino acids. CDR1 SGHRS and CDR2 YFSETQ come from the germline V gene. CDR3 in DNA: TGCGCCAGCAGCCGGGACACCACTGAAGCTTTCTTT. It codes for CASSRDTTEAFF.

The chain couples TRBV28 to TRBJ2-7; no clear D gene. The CDR3 totals 14 residues. CDR1 is MDHEN and CDR2 is SYDVKM in the germline V gene. V lost 3 bases, J lost 0 bases, and 9 bases lay in between. CDR3 region: CASSLLESSYEQYF. CDR3 sequence (DNA): TGTGCCAGCAGTTTGCTCGAAAGCTCCTACGAGCAGTACTTC.

The chain has TRBV5-1 and TRBJ2-5, with D tentatively TRBD1 (5 bases). Trimming left V 3 bases short and J 5 bases short, with 14 bases between. Germline CDR1 is SGHRS and CDR2 is YFSETQ. CDR3 length equals 14 residues. CDR3 sequence (DNA): TGCGCCAGCAGCTCAGGACAACCAGGGGAGACCCAGTACTTC. Translated, it gives CASSSGQPGETQYF.

The chain links TRBV19 to TRBJ1-1, with D unclear. V lost 7 bases and J 3 bases, leaving 15 bases between the germline ends. CDR1 and CDR2 (germline): LNHDA, SQIVND (reference sequence). The CDR3 totals 14 residues. The CDR3 region is CASTIGQRYTEAFF. CDR3 in DNA: TGTGCCAGTACCATCGGGCAACGATACACTGAAGCTTTCTTT.

The gene calls are TRBV27 and TRBJ2-7, with 8 bases matching TRBD2. The ends lost 2 bases at V and 4 bases at J; junction bases unmatched: 10. There are 16 residues in the CDR3. Germline V gene data show CDR1 as MNHEY and CDR2 as SMNVEV (reference sequence). As DNA, the CDR3 is TGTGCCAGCAGTTTAAAGAGCGGGAGCCTCCTTTACGAGCAGTACTTC. Its protein is CASSLKSGSLLYEQYF.

This chain connects TRBV10-2 to TRBJ2-3, with D tentatively TRBD2 (7 bases). With 6 bases removed from V and 6 bases from J, the gap between germline ends came to 16 bases. The CDR3 loop spans 14 amino acids. Germline values: CDR1 WSHSY, CDR2 SAAADI. CDR3: CASRGGPLRDTQYF. The CDR3, as DNA: TGCGCCAGCAGGGGGGGGCCATTAAGGGATACGCAGTATTTT.

Remarks on this clone: One end of the junction fails to match germline, which may point to a read error. This chain connects TRBV5-6 to TRBJ2-1; TRBD2 matches at 7 bases. Looked up from germline, CDR1 is SGHDT and CDR2 is YYEEEE. The CDR3 has 14 residues. CDR3 sequence reads: CASQPGGGFRLEIF. For the CDR3, the DNA is TGTGCCAGCCAACCGGGGGGAGGGTTTAGATTAGAGATCTTC. The complete variable domain, with remaining parts taken from reference TRBV5-6 and TRBJ2-1, reads DAGVTQSPTHLIKTRGQQVTLRCSPKSGHDTVSWYQQALGQGPQFIFQYYEEEERQRGNFPDRFSGHQFPNYSSELNVNALLLGDSALYLCASQPGGGFRLEIFGPGTRLTVL.

The V gene is TRBV3-1 (or the pseudogene TRBV3-2), the J gene TRBJ2-7, with D perhaps given as TRBD1 or TRBD2 (5 bases each). V was shortened by 6 bases and J by 1 base, with 10 bases between the two germline ends. The CDR3 spans 13 residues. CDR1 LGHDT and CDR2 YNNKEL come from the germline V gene (reference sequence). CDR3 nucleotide sequence: TGTGCCAGCAGACCGTGGGGGTCCTACGAGCAGTACTTC. As protein: CASRPWGSYEQYF.

V usage is TRBV4-2 and J usage is TRBJ2-1; 9 bases are a match to TRBD2. CDR1 LGHNA and CDR2 YNFKEQ come from the germline V gene. CDR3 size: 17 residues. Unmatched junction bases numbered 10, after V lost 0 bases and J lost 7 bases. In DNA form, the CDR3 reads TGTGCCAGCAGCCAAGATCCCAGTGCGGGGGGGAGGAATGAGCAGTTCTTC. Translation: CASSQDPSAGGRNEQFF.

The J gene is TRBJ1-1, the V gene TRBV3-1 (or the pseudogene TRBV3-2); D is unclear. The CDR3 has 14 amino acids. Germline CDR1 is LGHDT and CDR2 is YNNKEL (reference sequence). The ends were cut back, 2 bases at V and 1 base at J, with 8 bases in the middle. The CDR3 DNA is TGTGCCAGCAGCCAACGCTACCAGAACACTGAAGCTTTCTTT. Its translation: CASSQRYQNTEAFF.

This chain connects TRBV4-1 to TRBJ2-3; D remains unclear. Per germline, CDR1 MGHRA and CDR2 YSYEKL. V was pared by 3 bases and J by 5 bases, with 3 bases between. The CDR3 is made up of 11 amino acids. CDR3 DNA sequence: TGCGCCAGCAGCCACGTAGATACGCAGTATTTT. It encodes CASSHVDTQYF.

The rearrangement joins TRBV3-1 (or the pseudogene TRBV3-2) to TRBJ2-3; a weak D match, TRBD2 (5 bases). The CDR3 runs to 15 residues. The germline V and J ends were trimmed by 7 bases and 6 bases, with 20 bases remaining between them. Germline V lookup: CDR1 LGHDT, CDR2 YNNKEL (reference sequence). Here the CDR3 DNA reads TGTGCCAGCACGGAGGATGCAGGTTACACGGATACGCAGTATTTT. Translated: CASTEDAGYTDTQYF.

V gene TRBV9 combines with J gene TRBJ2-7; 12 positions match TRBD2. This CDR3 spans 14 amino acids. J was trimmed by 4 bases and V by 4 bases; bases with no gene match: 3. Looked up from germline, CDR1 is SGDLS and CDR2 is YYNGEE. The CDR3 nucleotides read TGTGCCAGCAGCCGGACTAGCGGGGAGTACGAGCAGTACTTC. Its protein product is CASSRTSGEYEQYF.

The rearrangement joins TRBV27 to TRBJ2-5; 8 bases align to TRBD1. Germline CDR1 and CDR2: MNHEY and SMNVEV (reference sequence). The trim removed 4 bases at V and 4 bases at J, leaving 11 bases unmatched. This CDR3 region has 16 residues. CDR3 loop: CASSSWTGPRGETQYF. The CDR3 DNA is TGTGCCAGCAGTTCATGGACAGGGCCGAGGGGAGAGACCCAGTACTTC.

This chain uses TRBV11-2 with TRBJ1-6; no firm D call. With 6 bases removed from V and 10 bases from J, the gap between germline ends came to 16 bases. The CDR3 has 14 residues. Germline CDR1 and CDR2: SGHAT and FQNNGV. CDR3 bases: TGTGCCAGCAGTATAACTATACAAGACTCACCCCTCCACTTT. It codes for CASSITIQDSPLHF.

V is TRBV5-6 and J is TRBJ2-1; D unclear. V lost 9 bases and J lost 7, with 14 bases in between. The CDR3 covers 12 residues. Germline values: CDR1 SGHDT, CDR2 YYEEEE. The DNA for the CDR3 is TGTGCCACCTTGCGGTGGGGTAATGAGCAGTTCTTC. Its protein product is CATLRWGNEQFF.